What follows are 4 T cell receptor beta chains derived from one specimen sequenced in a study of Graves' ophthalmopathy and Graves' hyperthyroidism. The authors amplified TCR beta CDR3 regions, and they did so from RNA transcripts for repertoire sequencing. RT-PCR was first run with HTBI primers, then multiplex PCR in a second round. MiXCR was run by TCRdb on the multiplex PCR reads, yielding one entry per CDR3 protein. The data contain about 480,000 distinct CDR3 sequences, approximately 15% of them singletons. Sequencing was carried out using blood. The receptors were sampled from a woman aged 25 to 39 with Graves' ophthalmopathy.

The chain couples TRBV20-1 to TRBJ2-7; 7 bases fit TRBD1. V shed 7 bases, J shed 3 bases, and the junction held 15 bases outside the gene matches. Per germline, CDR1 DFQATT and CDR2 SNEGSKA (reference sequence). This CDR3 has 15 amino acids. The CDR3 DNA is TGCAGTGTCCACCATCCCGCAGGGGGAAGCTACGAGCAGTACTTC. This encodes CSVHHPAGGSYEQYF.

The rearrangement links TRBV20-1 to TRBJ1-5; D unclear. V gave up 5 bases and J gave up 6 bases, with 14 bases separating them. This CDR3 contains 13 residues. CDR1 is DFQATT, CDR2 SNEGSKA, per germline (reference sequence). The CDR3 DNA reads as TGCAGTGCTTCCCGGGGAGTGGGTCAGCCCCAGCATTTT. Its protein is CSASRGVGQPQHF.

The rearrangement joins TRBV6-1 to TRBJ1-2; 9 bases align to TRBD1. The CDR3 spans 13 residues. CDR1 and CDR2 from the germline V gene are MNHNS and SASEGT. V dropped 6 bases and J dropped 8; count of bases not matched to a gene: 7. The DNA of the CDR3 is TGTGCCAGCAGAGCGGGACAGGGAACCGGCTACACCTTC. This gives the protein CASRAGQGTGYTF.

This clonotype appeared many times. The chain combines TRBV2 with TRBJ1-5; D gene ambiguous. Trimming left V 4 bases short and J 6 bases short, with 7 bases between. Germline V gene data show CDR1 as SNHLY and CDR2 as FYNNEI. The CDR3 loop spans 12 amino acids. The CDR3: CASSASVQPQHF. The CDR3 bases are TGTGCCAGCAGTGCCTCAGTTCAGCCCCAGCATTTT.